This T cell receptor (beta chain) stems from a study of cytomegalovirus exposure and HLA in healthy donors. The PCR had 60 Vbeta and 13 Jbeta primers. The method was immunoSEQ multiplex PCR; TCRdb's version includes in-frame clones alone and lacks a portion of them. The sample records 140,000 to 150,000 clones, about 74% being singletons. This CDR3 spans 14 amino acids. CDR1 is MNHNS and CDR2 is SASEGT in the germline V gene. V lost 2 bases and J lost 5, with 11 bases in between. On this clone: Its antigen is still unknown.

Findings and caveats of the study: The likely origin of a cluster of highly shared sequence variants was a sequencing artifact. Versus the approximately 720-donor mean, an Asian-associated ancestry cluster reportedly showed fewer N-insertions in a later analysis. HLA restriction was apparent for most CMV-associated TCR beta chains in a later analysis.

Specimen: PBMCs. The V gene is TRBV6-1, the J gene TRBJ2-3; no reliable D call. This TCR was recovered from a man between 40 and 49 years old in good health and CMV-seropositive. CDR3 coding DNA: TGTGCCAGCAGTGAACAACTTAAGCAAGATACGCAGTATTTT. It codes for CASSEQLKQDTQYF.